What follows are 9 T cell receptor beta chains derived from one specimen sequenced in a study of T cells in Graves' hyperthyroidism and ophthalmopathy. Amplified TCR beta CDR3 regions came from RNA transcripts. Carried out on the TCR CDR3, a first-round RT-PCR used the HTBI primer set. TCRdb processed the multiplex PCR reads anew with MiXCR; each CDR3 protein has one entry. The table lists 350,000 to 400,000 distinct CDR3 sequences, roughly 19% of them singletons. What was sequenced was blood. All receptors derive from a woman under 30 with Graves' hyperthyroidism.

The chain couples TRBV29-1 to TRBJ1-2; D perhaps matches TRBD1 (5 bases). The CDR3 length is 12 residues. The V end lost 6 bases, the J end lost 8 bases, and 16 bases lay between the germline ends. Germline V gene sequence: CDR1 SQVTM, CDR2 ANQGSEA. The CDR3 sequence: CSVETSWDGYTF. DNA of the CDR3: TGCAGCGTCGAAACAAGCTGGGACGGCTACACCTTC. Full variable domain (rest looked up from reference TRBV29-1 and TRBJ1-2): SAVISQKPSRDICQRGTSLTIQCQVDSQVTMMFWYRQQPGQSLTLIATANQGSEATYESGFVIDKFPISRPNLTFSTLTVSNMSPEDSSIYLCSVETSWDGYTFGSGTRLTVV.

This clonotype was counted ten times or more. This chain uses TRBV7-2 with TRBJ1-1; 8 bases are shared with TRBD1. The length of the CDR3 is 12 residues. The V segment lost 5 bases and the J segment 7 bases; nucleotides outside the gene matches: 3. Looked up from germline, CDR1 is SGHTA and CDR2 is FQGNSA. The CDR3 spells CASSKTGDEAFF. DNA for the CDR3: TGTGCCAGCAGCAAGACAGGGGATGAAGCTTTCTTT.

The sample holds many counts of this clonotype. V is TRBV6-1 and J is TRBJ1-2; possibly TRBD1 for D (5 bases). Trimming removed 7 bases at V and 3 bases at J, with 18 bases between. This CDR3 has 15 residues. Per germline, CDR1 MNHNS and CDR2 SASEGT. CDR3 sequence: CASTHPPGPDYGYTF. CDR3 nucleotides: TGTGCCAGCACCCACCCTCCGGGACCGGACTATGGCTACACCTTC.

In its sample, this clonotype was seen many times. The CDR3: CASKIWGANTGELFF. Written as DNA, the CDR3 is TGTGCCAGCAAGATATGGGGAGCGAACACCGGGGAGCTGTTTTTT. J is TRBJ2-2 and V is TRBV6-1; D is possibly TRBD2 (5 bases). The germline V gene has CDR1 MNHNS and CDR2 SASEGT. The CDR3 consists of 15 residues. The ends were cut back, 7 bases at V and 0 bases at J, with 12 bases in the middle.

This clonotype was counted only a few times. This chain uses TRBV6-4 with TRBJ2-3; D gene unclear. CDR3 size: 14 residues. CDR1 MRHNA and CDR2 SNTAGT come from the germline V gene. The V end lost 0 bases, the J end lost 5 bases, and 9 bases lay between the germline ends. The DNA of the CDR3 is TGTGCCAGCAGTGACTCGGACGGCGAAGATACGCAGTATTTT. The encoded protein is CASSDSDGEDTQYF.

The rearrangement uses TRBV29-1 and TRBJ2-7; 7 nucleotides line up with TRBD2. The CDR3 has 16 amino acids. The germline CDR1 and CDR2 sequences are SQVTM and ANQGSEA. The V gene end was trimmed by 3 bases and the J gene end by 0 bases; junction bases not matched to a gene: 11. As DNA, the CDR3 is TGCAGCGTTGACATCCCGGGGGGAGGGAGCTCCTACGAGCAGTACTTC. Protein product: CSVDIPGGGSSYEQYF.

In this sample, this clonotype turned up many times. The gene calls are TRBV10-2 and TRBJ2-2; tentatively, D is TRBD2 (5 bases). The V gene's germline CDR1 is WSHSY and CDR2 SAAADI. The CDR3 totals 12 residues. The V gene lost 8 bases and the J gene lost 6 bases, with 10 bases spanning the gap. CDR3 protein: CASFRGAGELFF. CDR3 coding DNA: TGCGCCAGCTTTCGGGGAGCCGGGGAGCTGTTTTTT.

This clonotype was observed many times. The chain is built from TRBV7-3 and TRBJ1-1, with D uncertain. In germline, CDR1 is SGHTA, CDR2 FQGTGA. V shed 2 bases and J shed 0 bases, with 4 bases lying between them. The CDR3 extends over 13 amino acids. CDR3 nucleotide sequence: TGTGCCAGCAGCTTAGAGATGAACACTGAAGCTTTCTTT. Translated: CASSLEMNTEAFF.

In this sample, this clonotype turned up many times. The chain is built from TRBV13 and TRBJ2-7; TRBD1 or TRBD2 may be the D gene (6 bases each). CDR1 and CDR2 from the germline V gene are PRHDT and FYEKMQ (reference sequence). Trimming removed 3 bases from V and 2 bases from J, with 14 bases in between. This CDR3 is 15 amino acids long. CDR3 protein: CASSLGAGLPYEQYF. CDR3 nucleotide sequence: TGTGCCAGCAGCTTGGGGGCGGGACTCCCCTACGAGCAGTACTTC.